Listed below are T cell receptor beta chains from one sample, sequenced in a study of blood T cell repertoires in COVID-19. Assay used: immunoSEQ multiplex PCR; TCRdb lists only in-frame clones, some missing. The sample lists about 300,000 clones, approximately 90% occurring once. The sample comprised peripheral blood. The receptor source for this set is a young woman who had recovered from COVID-19. CDR3s leave out the opening cysteine and the closing phenylalanine or tryptophan. D genes are given only for firm matches.

V	J	D	CDR3
TRBV24-1	TRBJ2-1	-	ATSEGQGGNEQF
TRBV5-1	TRBJ2-7	-	ASSASGEQY
TRBV7-2	TRBJ2-1	TRBD1	ASSLGQGFYNEQF
TRBV19	TRBJ1-4	-	ASSIPGATNEKLF
TRBV5-4	TRBJ2-7	TRBD2	ASSFREGGSEQY
TRBV4-2	TRBJ1-2	TRBD1	ASSPRDRGRRSYGYT
TRBV2	TRBJ2-1	-	ASRRENYNEQF
TRBV5-1	TRBJ2-1	TRBD2	ASSLVATSGAYNEQF
TRBV7-8	TRBJ2-3	-	ASSFLSGSTDTQY
TRBV4-3	TRBJ2-7	-	ASSQGGGVGFV
TRBV30	TRBJ2-7	-	AWSGVTLGAEQY
TRBV28	TRBJ1-5	TRBD1	ASSLGTGGSQPQH
TRBV5-1	TRBJ2-3	-	ASSSSSSGDTQY
TRBV30	TRBJ1-3	-	AWIRSSGNTIY
TRBV5-4	TRBJ1-2	TRBD1	ASSSAQGANYGYT
TRBV20-1	TRBJ2-5	TRBD2	SASLAGGLGETQY
TRBV24-1	TRBJ2-5	-	ATSDLSLAETQY
TRBV28	TRBJ2-5	TRBD2	ASSSGLAGGIQETQY
TRBV9	TRBJ1-2	TRBD1	ASSVGQGGNYGYT